This is a list of T cell receptor beta chains from one sample in a study of cytomegalovirus exposure and HLA in healthy donors. TCRdb's copy holds only in-frame clones and misses some; the assay was immunoSEQ multiplex PCR. The sample has some 140,000 clones, around 79% seen once. Sequencing was done on a sample of PBMCs. The origin of the receptors is a female donor in good health and CMV-seronegative. The CDR3 runs from the conserved cysteine through the conserved F or W.

j_call: TRBJ1-3; v_call: TRBV30; cdr3_aa: CAWSPRGNTIYF
j_call: TRBJ2-7; v_call: TRBV7-8; cdr3_aa: CASSSAVLEQYF
j_call: TRBJ1-1; v_call: TRBV5-1; cdr3_aa: CASSLGTGSTEAFF
j_call: TRBJ2-3; v_call: TRBV9; cdr3_aa: CASSGGSGPDTQYF
j_call: TRBJ2-7; v_call: TRBV12-2; cdr3_aa: CASRFDSYEQYF
j_call: TRBJ2-7; v_call: TRBV16; cdr3_aa: CASSQGLAGGYEQYF
j_call: TRBJ2-1; v_call: TRBV27; cdr3_aa: CASSSQTSGRYNEQFF
j_call: TRBJ1-2; v_call: TRBV5-1; cdr3_aa: CASSLGVGTSRSYTF
j_call: TRBJ2-1; v_call: TRBV7-6; cdr3_aa: CASSPRTGASYNEQFF
j_call: TRBJ2-2; v_call: TRBV7-2; cdr3_aa: CASSLAPGVTGELFF
j_call: TRBJ1-5; v_call: TRBV9; cdr3_aa: CASSVQSTGQPQHF
j_call: TRBJ1-3; v_call: TRBV7-8; cdr3_aa: CASSQGRGAGGNTIYF
j_call: TRBJ2-3; v_call: TRBV29-1; cdr3_aa: CSVDHRSTDTQYF
j_call: TRBJ2-1; v_call: TRBV2; cdr3_aa: CASRLNAGGPGNEQFF
j_call: TRBJ1-2; v_call: TRBV5-5; cdr3_aa: CASGPGDYGYTF
j_call: TRBJ2-3; v_call: TRBV7-2; cdr3_aa: CASSYQMDTQYF
j_call: TRBJ2-1; v_call: TRBV27; cdr3_aa: CASSLLGGLAGSYNEQFF
j_call: TRBJ2-1; v_call: TRBV30; cdr3_aa: CAWSAGLASPYNEQFF
j_call: TRBJ1-1; v_call: TRBV4-3; cdr3_aa: CASSYNRDRGTEAFF
j_call: TRBJ1-2; v_call: TRBV10-2; cdr3_aa: CASSESIGGGYGYTF
j_call: TRBJ2-7; v_call: TRBV5-6; cdr3_aa: CASRTAPIYEQYF
j_call: TRBJ1-3; v_call: TRBV18; cdr3_aa: CASSPTTRRSGNTIYF
j_call: TRBJ2-1; v_call: TRBV5-1; cdr3_aa: CASSFNSGNEQFF
j_call: TRBJ2-5; v_call: TRBV7-8; cdr3_aa: CASSLRGFRAQETQYF
j_call: TRBJ2-5; v_call: TRBV6-6; cdr3_aa: CASTRGLGARVETQYF
j_call: TRBJ1-1; v_call: TRBV20-1; cdr3_aa: CSATTYTEAFF
j_call: TRBJ1-1; v_call: TRBV19; cdr3_aa: CASSTGQGAFTEAFF
j_call: TRBJ2-1; v_call: TRBV5-1; cdr3_aa: CASSLRPRLVGNEQFF
j_call: TRBJ2-7; v_call: TRBV5-6; cdr3_aa: CASSRDRASEQYF
j_call: TRBJ2-2; v_call: TRBV28; cdr3_aa: CASSGDSNTGELFF
j_call: TRBJ1-2; v_call: TRBV7-2; cdr3_aa: CASSYTGGDYGYTF
j_call: TRBJ1-1; v_call: TRBV18; cdr3_aa: CASSPKGTATGGNTEAFF
j_call: TRBJ2-5; v_call: TRBV12-5; cdr3_aa: CASGMGGDSYQETQYF
j_call: TRBJ2-7; v_call: TRBV5-1; cdr3_aa: CASCTRLAEHCEQYF
j_call: TRBJ1-1; v_call: TRBV7-9; cdr3_aa: CSSSPGRRALPEAFF
j_call: TRBJ2-1; v_call: TRBV2; cdr3_aa: CATILSGYNEQFF
j_call: TRBJ1-4; v_call: TRBV25-1; cdr3_aa: CATGPQGRGEKLFF
j_call: TRBJ1-3; v_call: TRBV5-4; cdr3_aa: CASSLGTGALTGNTIYF
j_call: TRBJ2-7; v_call: TRBV30; cdr3_aa: CAWSSRTSGVSPYEQYF
j_call: TRBJ1-3; v_call: TRBV30; cdr3_aa: CAWSQRQASGNTIYF
j_call: TRBJ2-2; v_call: TRBV7-8; cdr3_aa: CASTQSRPSGYTGELFF
j_call: TRBJ1-1; v_call: TRBV29-1; cdr3_aa: CSFVTRLTEAFF
j_call: TRBJ2-5; v_call: TRBV27; cdr3_aa: CASSTSQEAGRGTQYF
j_call: TRBJ1-1; v_call: TRBV10-3; cdr3_aa: CAISESMQGGRGGTEAFF
j_call: TRBJ2-1; v_call: TRBV4-1; cdr3_aa: CASSQLAGANNEQFF